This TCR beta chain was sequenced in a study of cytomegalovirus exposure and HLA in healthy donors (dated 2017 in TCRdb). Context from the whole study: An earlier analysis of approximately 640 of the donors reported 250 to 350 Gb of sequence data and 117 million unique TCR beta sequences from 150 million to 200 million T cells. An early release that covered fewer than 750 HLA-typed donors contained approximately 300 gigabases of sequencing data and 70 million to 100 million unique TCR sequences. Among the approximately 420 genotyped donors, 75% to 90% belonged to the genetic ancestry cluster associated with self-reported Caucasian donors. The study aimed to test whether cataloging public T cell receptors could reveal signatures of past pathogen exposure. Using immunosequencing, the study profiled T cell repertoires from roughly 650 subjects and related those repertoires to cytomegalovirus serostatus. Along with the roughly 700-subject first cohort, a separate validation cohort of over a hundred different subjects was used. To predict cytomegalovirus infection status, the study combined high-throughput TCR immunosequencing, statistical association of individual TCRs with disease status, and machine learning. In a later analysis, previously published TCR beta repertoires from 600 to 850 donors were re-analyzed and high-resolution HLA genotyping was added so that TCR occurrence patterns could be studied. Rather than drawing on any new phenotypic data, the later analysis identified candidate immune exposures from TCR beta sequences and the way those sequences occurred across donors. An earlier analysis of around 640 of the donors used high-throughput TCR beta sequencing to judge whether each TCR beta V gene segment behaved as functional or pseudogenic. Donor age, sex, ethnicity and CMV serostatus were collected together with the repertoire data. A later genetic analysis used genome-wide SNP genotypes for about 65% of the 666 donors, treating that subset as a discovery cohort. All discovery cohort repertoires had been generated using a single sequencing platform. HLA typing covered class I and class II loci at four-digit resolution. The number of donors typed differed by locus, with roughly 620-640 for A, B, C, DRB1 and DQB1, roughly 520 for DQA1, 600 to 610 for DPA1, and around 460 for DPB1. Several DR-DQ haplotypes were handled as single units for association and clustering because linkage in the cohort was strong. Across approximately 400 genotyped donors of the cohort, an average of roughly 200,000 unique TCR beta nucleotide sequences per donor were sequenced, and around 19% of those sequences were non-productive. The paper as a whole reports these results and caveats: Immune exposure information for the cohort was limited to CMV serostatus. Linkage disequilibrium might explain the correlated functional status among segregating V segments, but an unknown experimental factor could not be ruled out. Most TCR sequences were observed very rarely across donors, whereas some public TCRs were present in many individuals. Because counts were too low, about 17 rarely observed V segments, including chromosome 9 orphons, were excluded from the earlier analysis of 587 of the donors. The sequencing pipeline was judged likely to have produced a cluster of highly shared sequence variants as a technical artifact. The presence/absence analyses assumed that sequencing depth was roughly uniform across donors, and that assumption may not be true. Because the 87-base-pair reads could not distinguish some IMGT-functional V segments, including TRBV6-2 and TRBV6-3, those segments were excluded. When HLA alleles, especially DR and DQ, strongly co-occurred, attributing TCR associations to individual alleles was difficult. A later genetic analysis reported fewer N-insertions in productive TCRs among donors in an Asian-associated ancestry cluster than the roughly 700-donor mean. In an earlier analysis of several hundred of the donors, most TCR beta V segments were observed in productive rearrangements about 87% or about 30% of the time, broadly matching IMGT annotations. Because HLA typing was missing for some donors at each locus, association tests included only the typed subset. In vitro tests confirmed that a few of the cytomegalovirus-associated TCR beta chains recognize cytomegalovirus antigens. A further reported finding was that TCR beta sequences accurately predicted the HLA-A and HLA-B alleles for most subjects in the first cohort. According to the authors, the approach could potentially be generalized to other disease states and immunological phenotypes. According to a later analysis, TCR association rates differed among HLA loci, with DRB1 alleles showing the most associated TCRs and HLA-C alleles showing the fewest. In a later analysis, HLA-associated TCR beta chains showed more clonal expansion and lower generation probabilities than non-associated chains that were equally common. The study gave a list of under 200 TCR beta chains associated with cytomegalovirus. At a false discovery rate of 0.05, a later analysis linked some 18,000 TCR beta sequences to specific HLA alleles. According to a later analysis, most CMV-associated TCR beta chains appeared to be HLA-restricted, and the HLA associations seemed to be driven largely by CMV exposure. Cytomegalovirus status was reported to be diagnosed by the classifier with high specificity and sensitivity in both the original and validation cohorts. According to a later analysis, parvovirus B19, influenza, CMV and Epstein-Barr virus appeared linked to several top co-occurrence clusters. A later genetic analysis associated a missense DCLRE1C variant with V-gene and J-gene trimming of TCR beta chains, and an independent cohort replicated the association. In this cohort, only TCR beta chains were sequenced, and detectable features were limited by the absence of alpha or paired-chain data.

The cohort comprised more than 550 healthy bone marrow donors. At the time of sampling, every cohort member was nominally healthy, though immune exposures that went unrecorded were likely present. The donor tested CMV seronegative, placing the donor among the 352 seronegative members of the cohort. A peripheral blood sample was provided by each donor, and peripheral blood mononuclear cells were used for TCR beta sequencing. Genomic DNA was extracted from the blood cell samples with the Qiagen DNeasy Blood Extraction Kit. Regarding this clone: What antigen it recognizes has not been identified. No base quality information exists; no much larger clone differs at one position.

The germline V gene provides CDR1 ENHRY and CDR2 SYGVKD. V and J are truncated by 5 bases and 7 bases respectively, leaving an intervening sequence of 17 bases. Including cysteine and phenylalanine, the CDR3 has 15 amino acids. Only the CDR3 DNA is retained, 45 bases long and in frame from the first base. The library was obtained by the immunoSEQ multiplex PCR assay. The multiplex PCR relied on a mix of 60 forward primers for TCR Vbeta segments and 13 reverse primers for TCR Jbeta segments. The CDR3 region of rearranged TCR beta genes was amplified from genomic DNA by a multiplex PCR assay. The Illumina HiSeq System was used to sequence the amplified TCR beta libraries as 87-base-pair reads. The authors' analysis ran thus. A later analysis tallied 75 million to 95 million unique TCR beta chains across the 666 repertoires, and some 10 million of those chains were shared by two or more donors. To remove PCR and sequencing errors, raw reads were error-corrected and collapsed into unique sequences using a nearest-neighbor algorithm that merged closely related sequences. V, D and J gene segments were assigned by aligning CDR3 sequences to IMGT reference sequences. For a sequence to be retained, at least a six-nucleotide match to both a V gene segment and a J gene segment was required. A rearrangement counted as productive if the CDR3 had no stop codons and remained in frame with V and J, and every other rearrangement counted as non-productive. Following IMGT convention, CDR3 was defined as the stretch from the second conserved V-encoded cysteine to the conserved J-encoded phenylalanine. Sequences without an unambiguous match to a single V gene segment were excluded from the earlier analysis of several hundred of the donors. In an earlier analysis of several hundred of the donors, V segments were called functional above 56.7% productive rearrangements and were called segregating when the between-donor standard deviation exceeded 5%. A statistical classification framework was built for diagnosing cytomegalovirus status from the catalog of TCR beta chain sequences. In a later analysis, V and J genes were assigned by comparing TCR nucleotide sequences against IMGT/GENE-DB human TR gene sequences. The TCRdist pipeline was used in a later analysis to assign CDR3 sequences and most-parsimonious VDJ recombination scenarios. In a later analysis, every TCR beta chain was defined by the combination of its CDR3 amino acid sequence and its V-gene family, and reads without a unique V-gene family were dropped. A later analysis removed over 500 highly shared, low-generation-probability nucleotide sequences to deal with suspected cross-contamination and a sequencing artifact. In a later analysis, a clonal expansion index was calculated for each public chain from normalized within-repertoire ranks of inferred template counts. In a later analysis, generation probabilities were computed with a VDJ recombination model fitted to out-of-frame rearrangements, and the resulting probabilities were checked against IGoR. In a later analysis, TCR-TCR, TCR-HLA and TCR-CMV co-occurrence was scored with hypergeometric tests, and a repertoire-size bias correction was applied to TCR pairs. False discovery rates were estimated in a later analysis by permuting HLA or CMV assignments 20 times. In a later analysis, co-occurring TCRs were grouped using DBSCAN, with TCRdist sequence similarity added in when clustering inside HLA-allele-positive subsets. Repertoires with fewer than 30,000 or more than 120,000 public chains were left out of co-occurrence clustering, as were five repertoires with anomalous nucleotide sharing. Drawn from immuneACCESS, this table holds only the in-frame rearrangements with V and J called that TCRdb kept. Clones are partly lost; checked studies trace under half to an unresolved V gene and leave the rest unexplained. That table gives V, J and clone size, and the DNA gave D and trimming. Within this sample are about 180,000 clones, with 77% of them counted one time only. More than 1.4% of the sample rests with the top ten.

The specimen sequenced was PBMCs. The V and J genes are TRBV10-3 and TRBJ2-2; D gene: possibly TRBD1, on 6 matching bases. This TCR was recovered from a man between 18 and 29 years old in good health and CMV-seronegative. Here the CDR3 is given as CAISWGPLSGGELFF. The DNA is TGTGCCATCAGTTGGGGGCCTCTAAGCGGCGGGGAGCTGTTTTTT.